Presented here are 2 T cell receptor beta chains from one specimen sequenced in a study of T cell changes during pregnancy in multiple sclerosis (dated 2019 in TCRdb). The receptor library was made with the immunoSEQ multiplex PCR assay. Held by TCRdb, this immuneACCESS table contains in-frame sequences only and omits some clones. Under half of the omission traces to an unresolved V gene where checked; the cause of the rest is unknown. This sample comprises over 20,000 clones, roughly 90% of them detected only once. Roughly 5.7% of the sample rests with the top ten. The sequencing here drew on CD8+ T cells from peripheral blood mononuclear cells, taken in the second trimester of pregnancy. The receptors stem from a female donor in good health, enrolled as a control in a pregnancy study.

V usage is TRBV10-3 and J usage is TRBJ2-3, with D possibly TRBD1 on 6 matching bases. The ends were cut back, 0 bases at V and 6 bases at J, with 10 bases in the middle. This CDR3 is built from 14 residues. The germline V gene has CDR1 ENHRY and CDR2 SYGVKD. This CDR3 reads CAISESSTGDTQYF. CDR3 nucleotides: TGTGCCATCAGTGAGTCGTCTACAGGGGATACGCAGTATTTT.

CDR3 loop: CSVDSAGRVYNEQFF. CDR3 DNA sequence: TGCAGCGTTGACTCGGCGGGGCGAGTCTACAATGAGCAGTTCTTC. The V and J genes are TRBV29-1 and TRBJ2-1; maybe TRBD2 (6 bases). This CDR3 is 15 amino acids long. Germline values: CDR1 SQVTM, CDR2 ANQGSEA. Trimming shortened V by 3 bases and J by 3 bases, and 15 bases separated the two germline ends.